The rows below give T cell receptor beta chains drawn from one sample of a study of shared clonotypes between healthy human individuals. Only in-frame clones appear in the TCRdb table, and some are missing; sequencing was by immunoSEQ multiplex PCR. This repertoire shows some 980,000 clones, over 60% found once; its top ten account for about 1.5%. Material for sequencing was memory CD4+ T cells sorted from blood. Every receptor here comes from a man between 18 and 35 years old in good health. Each CDR3 is given with its conserved first and last residue. Fields, in order: CDR3 protein, CDR3 DNA, CDR3 length, J gene, D gene, V gene, clone size. D genes are given only for firm matches. The listing skips clone size in some rows; elsewhere it reads once, few, many or a size class.

CASSEWGVATNEKLFF TGTGCCAGCAGTGAGTGGGGCGTGGCAACTAATGAAAAACTGTTTTTT 16 TRBJ1-4 NA TRBV6-1 NA
CASSYRRGRGGELFF TGTGCCAGCAGCTACCGCCGCGGGAGGGGCGGGGAGCTGTTTTTT 15 TRBJ2-2 TRBD2 TRBV7-2 few
CASRATWGSYEQYF TGTGCCAGTAGGGCCACATGGGGTTCCTACGAGCAGTACTTC 14 TRBJ2-7 NA TRBV19 NA
CASSEGRTKNTEAFF TGCGCCAGCAGTGAGGGCCGGACGAAGAACACTGAAGCTTTCTTT 15 TRBJ1-1 NA TRBV10-2 few
CASSLGGQRTDTQYF TGTGCCAGCAGCTTGGGGGGACAGCGCACAGATACGCAGTATTTT 15 TRBJ2-3 NA TRBV7-2 once
CASSFNSGAYEQYF TGTGCCAGCAGCTTTAATTCGGGGGCGTACGAGCAGTACTTC 14 TRBJ2-7 NA TRBV7-9 NA
CASSRGSAEAFF TGTGCCAGCAGCCGGGGCTCTGCTGAAGCTTTCTTT 12 TRBJ1-1 NA TRBV6-5 NA
CASSQEQGGDEKLFF TGTGCCAGCAGCCAAGAGCAGGGAGGAGATGAAAAACTGTTTTTT 15 TRBJ1-4 NA TRBV4-2 once
CASSLRAIVIGVNEKLFF TGTGCCAGCAGCCTCCGGGCCATCGTAATCGGGGTAAATGAAAAACTGTTTTTT 18 TRBJ1-4 NA TRBV7-8 NA
CASSQGLQVTNEKLFF TGTGCCAGCAGCCAAGGTCTGCAGGTGACTAATGAAAAACTGTTTTTT 16 TRBJ1-4 NA TRBV14 NA
CASSSWGLPNYGYTF TGTGCCAGCAGCTCATGGGGCCTTCCTAACTATGGCTACACCTTC 15 TRBJ1-2 NA TRBV5-6 NA
CASSRTGPNTDTQYF TGCGCCAGCAGCAGAACCGGGCCAAACACAGATACGCAGTATTTT 15 TRBJ2-3 NA TRBV5-1 once
CASSRPGQGNTEAFF TGTGCCAGTAGCCGCCCGGGACAGGGGAACACTGAAGCTTTCTTT 15 TRBJ1-1 TRBD1 TRBV19 few
CASSWGNRQFLNTEAFF TGTGCCAGCAGCTGGGGCAATCGACAGTTCTTGAACACTGAAGCTTTCTTT 17 TRBJ1-1 NA TRBV7-9 NA
CASSRTGDQPQHF TGTGCCAGCTCCCGAACAGGGGATCAGCCCCAGCATTTT 13 TRBJ1-5 TRBD1 TRBV2 NA
CASSPGGHYNEQFF TGTGCCAGCTCACCTGGCGGGCACTACAATGAGCAGTTCTTC 14 TRBJ2-1 NA TRBV18 NA
CATSRGGLSSTDTQYF TGTGCCACCAGCAGGGGGGGACTTTCCAGCACAGATACGCAGTATTTT 16 TRBJ2-3 NA TRBV15 NA
CASSLLGSGVTYNEQFF TGCGCCAGCAGCCTGCTGGGGAGCGGGGTCACCTACAATGAGCAGTTCTTC 17 TRBJ2-1 TRBD2 TRBV4-3 many
CATGGPGRETQYF TGTGCCACGGGGGGACCAGGGCGCGAGACCCAGTACTTC 13 TRBJ2-5 TRBD2 TRBV5-4 NA
CASRLGTEYGYTF TGTGCCAGCCGCTTGGGGACAGAATATGGCTACACCTTC 13 TRBJ1-2 TRBD1 TRBV28 NA
CASSVDAWEGESQYF TGTGCCAGCAGCGTAGATGCATGGGAGGGCGAATCGCAGTATTTT 15 TRBJ2-3 TRBD2 TRBV9 NA
CASSPPAGASYEQYF TGTGCCAGCTCACCACCGGCGGGAGCCTCCTACGAGCAGTACTTC 15 TRBJ2-7 TRBD2 TRBV18 NA
CASSLNRGLNGYTF TGTGCCAGCAGCTTAAACAGGGGGCTGAATGGCTACACCTTC 14 TRBJ1-2 TRBD1 TRBV13 NA
CASSPRIASGSKNRETQYF TGTGCCAGCAGCCCCCGGATCGCTAGCGGGAGTAAGAATCGAGAGACCCAGTACTTC 19 TRBJ2-5 TRBD2 TRBV9 many
CASSLYGTVVSYEQYF TGTGCCAGCAGCTTATATGGGACAGTGGTCTCCTACGAGCAGTACTTC 16 TRBJ2-7 TRBD1 TRBV11-1 NA
CASSLVDGPFIF TGTGCCAGCAGCCTTGTTGACGGGCCGTTCATCTTC 12 TRBJ2-7 NA TRBV11-2 NA
CASSLGQGDTGELFF TGTGCCAGCAGTTTAGGGCAGGGCGACACCGGGGAGCTGTTTTTT 15 TRBJ2-2 NA TRBV28 NA
CASSLGTLKDSEAFF TGCGCCAGCAGCTTGGGGACCTTAAAGGACTCTGAAGCTTTCTTT 15 TRBJ1-1 NA TRBV5-1 NA
CAISRTSGRSNEQFF TGTGCCATCAGTCGGACTAGCGGGAGATCTAATGAGCAGTTCTTC 15 TRBJ2-1 TRBD2 TRBV10-3 NA
CASSLAPGLAGSDTQYF TGCGCCAGCAGCCTCGCACCGGGACTAGCGGGATCCGATACGCAGTATTTT 17 TRBJ2-3 TRBD2 TRBV5-1 once
CASSVGWSGGNTGELFF TGTGCCAGCAGCGTAGGGTGGTCAGGGGGGAACACCGGGGAGCTGTTTTTT 17 TRBJ2-2 TRBD1 TRBV9 NA
CASRIDGKMNTEAFF TGTGCCAGCAGAATAGACGGGAAAATGAACACTGAAGCTTTCTTT 15 TRBJ1-1 NA TRBV28 NA
CASSLVHSGGYTF TGTGCCAGCAGCTTGGTCCACTCAGGTGGCTACACCTTC 13 TRBJ1-2 NA TRBV5-4 few
CAWSDRVGGYTF TGTGCCTGGAGTGACAGGGTGGGTGGCTACACCTTC 12 TRBJ1-2 NA TRBV30 few
CASSLGGSYEQYF TGTGCCAGCAGTTTGGGCGGCTCCTACGAGCAGTACTTC 13 TRBJ2-7 NA TRBV6-5 NA
CASPKGRVAGELFF TGCGCCAGCCCCAAAGGACGGGTCGCCGGGGAGCTGTTTTTT 14 TRBJ2-2 NA TRBV5-1 NA
CASSPAGQTLYGYTF TGTGCCAGCAGCCCCGCCGGGCAGACTCTCTATGGCTACACCTTC 15 TRBJ1-2 NA TRBV27 NA
CASRDRPSSYEQYF TGCGCCAGCCGCGACAGACCCAGCTCCTACGAGCAGTACTTC 14 TRBJ2-7 NA TRBV5-1 NA
CASRGVSDNSPLHF TGTGCCAGCCGGGGGGTCAGCGATAATTCACCCCTCCACTTT 14 TRBJ1-6 NA TRBV28 once
CASGQGSNQPQHF TGTGCCAGTGGACAGGGTAGCAATCAGCCCCAGCATTTT 13 TRBJ1-5 TRBD1 TRBV27 NA